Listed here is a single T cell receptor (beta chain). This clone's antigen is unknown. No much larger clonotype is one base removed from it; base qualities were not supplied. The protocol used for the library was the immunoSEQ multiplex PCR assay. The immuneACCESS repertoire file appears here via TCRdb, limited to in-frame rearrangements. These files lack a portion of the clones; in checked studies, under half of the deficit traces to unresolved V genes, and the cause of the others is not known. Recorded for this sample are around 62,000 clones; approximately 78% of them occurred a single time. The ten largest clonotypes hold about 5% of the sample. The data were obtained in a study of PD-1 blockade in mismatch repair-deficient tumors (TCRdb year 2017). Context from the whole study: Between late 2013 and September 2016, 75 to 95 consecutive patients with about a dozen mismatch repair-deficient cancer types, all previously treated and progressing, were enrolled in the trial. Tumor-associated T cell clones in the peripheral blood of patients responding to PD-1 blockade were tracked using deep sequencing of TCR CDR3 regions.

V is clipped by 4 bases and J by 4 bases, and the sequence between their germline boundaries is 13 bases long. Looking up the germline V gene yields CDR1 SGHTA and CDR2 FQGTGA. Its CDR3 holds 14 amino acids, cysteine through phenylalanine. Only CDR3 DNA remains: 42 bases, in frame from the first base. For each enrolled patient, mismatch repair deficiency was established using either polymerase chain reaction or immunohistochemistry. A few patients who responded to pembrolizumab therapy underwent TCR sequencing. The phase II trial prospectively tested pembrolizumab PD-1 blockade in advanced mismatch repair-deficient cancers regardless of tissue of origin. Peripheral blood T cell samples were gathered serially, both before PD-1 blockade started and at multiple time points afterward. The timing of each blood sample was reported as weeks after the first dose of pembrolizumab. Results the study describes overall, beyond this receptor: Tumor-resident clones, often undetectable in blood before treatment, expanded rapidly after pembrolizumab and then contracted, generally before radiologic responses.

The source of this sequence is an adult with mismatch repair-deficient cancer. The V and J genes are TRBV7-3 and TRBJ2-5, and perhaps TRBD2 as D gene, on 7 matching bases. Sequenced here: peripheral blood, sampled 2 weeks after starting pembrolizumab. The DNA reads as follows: TGTGCCAGCAGCTCGGGGGGCTGGGGAGAGACCCAGTACTTC. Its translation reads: CASSSGGWGETQYF.